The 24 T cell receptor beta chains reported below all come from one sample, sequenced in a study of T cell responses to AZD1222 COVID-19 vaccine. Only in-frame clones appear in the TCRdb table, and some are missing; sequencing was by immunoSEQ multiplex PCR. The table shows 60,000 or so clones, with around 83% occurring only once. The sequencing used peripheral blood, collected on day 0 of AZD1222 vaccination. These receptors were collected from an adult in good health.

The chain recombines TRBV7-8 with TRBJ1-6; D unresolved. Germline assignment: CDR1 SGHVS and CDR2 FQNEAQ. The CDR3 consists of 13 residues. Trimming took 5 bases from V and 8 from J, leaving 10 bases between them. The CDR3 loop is CASSVLEDSPLHF. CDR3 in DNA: TGTGCCAGCAGCGTGCTTGAAGATTCACCCCTCCACTTT.

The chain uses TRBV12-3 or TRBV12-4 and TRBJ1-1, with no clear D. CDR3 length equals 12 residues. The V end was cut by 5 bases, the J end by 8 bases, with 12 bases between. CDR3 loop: CASSPIGLEAFF. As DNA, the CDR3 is TGTGCCAGCAGTCCGATCGGGCTGGAAGCTTTCTTT.

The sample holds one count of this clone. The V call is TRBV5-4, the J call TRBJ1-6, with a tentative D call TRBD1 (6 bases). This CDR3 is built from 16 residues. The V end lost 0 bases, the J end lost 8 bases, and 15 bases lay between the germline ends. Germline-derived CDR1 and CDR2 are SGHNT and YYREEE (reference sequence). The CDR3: CASSLAGGQIYSPLHF. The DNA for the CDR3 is TGTGCCAGCAGCTTGGCCGGGGGGCAGATATATTCACCCCTCCACTTT.

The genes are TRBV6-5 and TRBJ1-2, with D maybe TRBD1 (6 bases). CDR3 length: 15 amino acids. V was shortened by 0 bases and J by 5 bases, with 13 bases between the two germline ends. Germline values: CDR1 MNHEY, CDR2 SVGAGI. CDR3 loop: CASSYSWQGTYGYTF. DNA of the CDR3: TGTGCCAGCAGTTACTCGTGGCAGGGGACTTATGGCTACACCTTC.

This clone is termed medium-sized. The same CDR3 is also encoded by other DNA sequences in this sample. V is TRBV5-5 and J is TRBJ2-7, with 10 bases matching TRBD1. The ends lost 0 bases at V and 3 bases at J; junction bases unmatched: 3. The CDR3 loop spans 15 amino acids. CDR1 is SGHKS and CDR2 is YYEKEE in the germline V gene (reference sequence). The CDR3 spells CASSLVGTGDYEQYF. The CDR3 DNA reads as TGTGCCAGCAGCTTGGTAGGGACAGGGGACTACGAGCAGTACTTC.

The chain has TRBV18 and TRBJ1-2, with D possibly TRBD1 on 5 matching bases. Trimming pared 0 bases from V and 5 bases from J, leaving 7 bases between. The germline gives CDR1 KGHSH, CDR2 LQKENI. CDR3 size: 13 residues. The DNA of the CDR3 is TGTGCCAGCTCACCACCGGGGGTTTATGGCTACACCTTC. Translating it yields CASSPPGVYGYTF.

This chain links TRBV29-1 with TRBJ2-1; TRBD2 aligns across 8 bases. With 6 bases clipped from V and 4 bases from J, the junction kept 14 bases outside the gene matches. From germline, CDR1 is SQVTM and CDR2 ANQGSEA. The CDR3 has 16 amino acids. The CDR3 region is CSVSGNTGGIYNEQFF. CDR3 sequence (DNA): TGCAGCGTAAGCGGGAATACGGGAGGGATATACAATGAGCAGTTCTTC.

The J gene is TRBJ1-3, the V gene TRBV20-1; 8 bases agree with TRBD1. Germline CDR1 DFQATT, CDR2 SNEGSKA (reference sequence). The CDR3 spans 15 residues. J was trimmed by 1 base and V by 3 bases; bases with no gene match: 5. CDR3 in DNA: TGCAGTGCTAGTCGTCAGGGGGCATCTGGAAACACCATATATTTT. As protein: CSASRQGASGNTIYF.

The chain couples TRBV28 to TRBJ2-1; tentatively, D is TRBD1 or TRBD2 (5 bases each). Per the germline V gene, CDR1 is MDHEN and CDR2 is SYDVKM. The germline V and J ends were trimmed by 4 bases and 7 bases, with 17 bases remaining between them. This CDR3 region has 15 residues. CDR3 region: CASSSSGPLQNEQFF. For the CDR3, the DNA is TGTGCCAGCAGTTCGTCGGGACCGTTACAAAATGAGCAGTTCTTC.

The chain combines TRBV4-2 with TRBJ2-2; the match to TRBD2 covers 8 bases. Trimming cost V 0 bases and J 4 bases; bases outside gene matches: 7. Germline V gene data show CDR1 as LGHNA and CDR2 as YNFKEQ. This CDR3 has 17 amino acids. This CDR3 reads CASSQDEAGVFTGELFF. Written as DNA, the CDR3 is TGTGCCAGCAGCCAAGATGAAGCGGGAGTCTTCACCGGGGAGCTGTTTTTT.

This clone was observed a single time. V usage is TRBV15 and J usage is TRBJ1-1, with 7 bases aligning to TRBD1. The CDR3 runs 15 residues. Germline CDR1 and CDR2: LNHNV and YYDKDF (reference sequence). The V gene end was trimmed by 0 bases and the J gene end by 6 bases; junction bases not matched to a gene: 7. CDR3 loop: CATSRDSRGKPEAFF. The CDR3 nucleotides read TGTGCCACCAGCAGAGATTCCAGGGGGAAGCCTGAAGCTTTCTTT.

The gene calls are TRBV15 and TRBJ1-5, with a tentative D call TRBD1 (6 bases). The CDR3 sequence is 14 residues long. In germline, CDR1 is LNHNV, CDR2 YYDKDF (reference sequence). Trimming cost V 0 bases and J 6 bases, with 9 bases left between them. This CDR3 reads CATSREGTIQPQHF. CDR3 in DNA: TGTGCCACCAGCAGAGAGGGGACAATTCAGCCCCAGCATTTT.

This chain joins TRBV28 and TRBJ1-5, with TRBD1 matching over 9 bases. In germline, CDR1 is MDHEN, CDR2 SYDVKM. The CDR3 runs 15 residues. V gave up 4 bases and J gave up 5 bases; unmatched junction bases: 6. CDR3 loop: CASSSTGGRYQPQHF. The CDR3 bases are TGTGCCAGCAGTTCGACAGGGGGGCGTTATCAGCCCCAGCATTTT.

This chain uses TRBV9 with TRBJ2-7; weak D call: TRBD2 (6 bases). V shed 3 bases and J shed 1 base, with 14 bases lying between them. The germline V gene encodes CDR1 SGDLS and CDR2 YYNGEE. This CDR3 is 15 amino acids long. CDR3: CASSGTGGSSYEQYF. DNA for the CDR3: TGTGCCAGCAGCGGCACTGGGGGGTCGTCCTACGAGCAGTACTTC.

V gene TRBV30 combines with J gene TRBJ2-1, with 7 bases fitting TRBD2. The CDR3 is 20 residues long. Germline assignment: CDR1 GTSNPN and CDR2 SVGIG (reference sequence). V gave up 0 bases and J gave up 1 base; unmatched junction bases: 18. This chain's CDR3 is CAWSVKWGVAGRESYNEQFF. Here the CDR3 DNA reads TGTGCCTGGAGTGTAAAGTGGGGTGTAGCGGGTCGAGAGTCCTACAATGAGCAGTTCTTC.

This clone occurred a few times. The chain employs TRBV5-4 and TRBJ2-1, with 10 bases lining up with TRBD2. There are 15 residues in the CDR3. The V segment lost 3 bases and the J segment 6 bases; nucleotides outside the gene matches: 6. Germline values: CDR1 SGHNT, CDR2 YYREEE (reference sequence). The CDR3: CASSSYRTSGNEQFF. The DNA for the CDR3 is TGTGCCAGCAGCTCTTACCGGACTAGCGGCAATGAGCAGTTCTTC.

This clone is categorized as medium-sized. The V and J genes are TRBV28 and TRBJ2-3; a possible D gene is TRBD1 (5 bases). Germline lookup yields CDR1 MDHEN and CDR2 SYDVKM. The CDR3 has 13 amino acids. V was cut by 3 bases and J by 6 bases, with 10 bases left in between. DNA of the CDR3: TGTGCCAGCAGTTTGGGGCAATGGGATACGCAGTATTTT. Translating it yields CASSLGQWDTQYF.

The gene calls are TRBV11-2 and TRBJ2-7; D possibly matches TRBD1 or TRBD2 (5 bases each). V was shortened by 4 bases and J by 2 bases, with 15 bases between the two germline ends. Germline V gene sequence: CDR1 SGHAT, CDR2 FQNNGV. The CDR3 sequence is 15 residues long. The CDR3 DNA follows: TGTGCCAGCAGCTACACCGGGACGGACGCCTACGAGCAGTACTTC. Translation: CASSYTGTDAYEQYF.

The CDR3 spells CASSAAGNSYNEQFF. CDR3 DNA sequence: TGTGCCAGCTCAGCCGCCGGAAACTCCTACAATGAGCAGTTCTTC. The V and J genes are TRBV9 and TRBJ2-1; the D is unclear. The length of the CDR3 is 15 residues. Trimming stripped 7 bases from V and 0 bases from J, with 14 bases between. Germline V gives CDR1 SGDLS, CDR2 YYNGEE.

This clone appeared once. The CDR3 DNA is TGTGCCTGGACGGTAGCGTTTGAGCAGTTCTTC. It yields the protein CAWTVAFEQFF. The chain couples TRBV30 to TRBJ2-1, with D perhaps matching TRBD2 (5 bases). This CDR3 has 11 residues. V was pared by 4 bases and J by 9 bases, with 10 bases between. Germline V lookup: CDR1 GTSNPN, CDR2 SVGIG (reference sequence).

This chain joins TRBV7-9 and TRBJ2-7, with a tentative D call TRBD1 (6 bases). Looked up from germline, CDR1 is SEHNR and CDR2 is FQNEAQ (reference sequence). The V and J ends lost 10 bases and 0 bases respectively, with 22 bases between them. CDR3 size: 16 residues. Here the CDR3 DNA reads TGTGCCACTGAGAGACCGGGATCGACAGGCTCCTACGAGCAGTACTTC. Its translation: CATERPGSTGSYEQYF. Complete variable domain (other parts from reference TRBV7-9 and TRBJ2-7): DTGVSQNPRHKITKRGQNVTFRCDPISEHNRLYWYRQTLGQGPEFLTYFQNEAQLEKSRLLSDRFSAERPKGSFSTLEIQRTEQGDSAMYLCATERPGSTGSYEQYFGPGTRLTVT.

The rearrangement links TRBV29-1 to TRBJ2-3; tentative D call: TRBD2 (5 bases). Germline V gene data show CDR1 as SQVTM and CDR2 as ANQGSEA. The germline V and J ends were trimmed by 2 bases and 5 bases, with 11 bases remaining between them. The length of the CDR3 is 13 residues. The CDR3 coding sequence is TGCAGCGTTGAAACGGCGGGCAAAGATACGCAGTATTTT. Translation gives CSVETAGKDTQYF.

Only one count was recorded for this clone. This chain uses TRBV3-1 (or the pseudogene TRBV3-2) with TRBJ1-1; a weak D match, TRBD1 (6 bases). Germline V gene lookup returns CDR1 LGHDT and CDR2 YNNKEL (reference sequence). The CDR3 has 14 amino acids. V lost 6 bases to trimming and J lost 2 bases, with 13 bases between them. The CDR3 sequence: CASSLRGGNTEAFF. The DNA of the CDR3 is TGTGCCAGCAGTCTAAGGGGGGGTAACACTGAAGCTTTCTTT.

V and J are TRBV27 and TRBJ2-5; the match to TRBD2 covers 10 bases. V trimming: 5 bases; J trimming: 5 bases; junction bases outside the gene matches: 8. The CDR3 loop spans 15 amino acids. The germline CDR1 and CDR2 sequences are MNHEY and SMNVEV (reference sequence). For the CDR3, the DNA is TGTGCCAGCAGTCTCCGGACTAGCGGAGTGGAGACCCAGTACTTC. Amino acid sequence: CASSLRTSGVETQYF.